The clone carrying this T cell receptor beta chain was picked up many times. Its antigen is not identified. As it was prepared, the TCRbeta library received unique molecular identifiers. TCRdb reprocessed the PCR reads via MiXCR and lists one record per CDR3 protein. The data show approximately 500,000 distinct CDR3 sequences, roughly a tenth seen once. This CDR3 spans 15 amino acids. Trimming stripped 3 bases from V and 5 bases from J, with 14 bases between. The data belong to a study of T-cell reconstitution after alpha-beta-depleted transplantation in children. General observations from the study: Among T cells one year after transplant, newly produced cells accounted for most counts and diversity.

The chain recombines TRBV12-3 or TRBV12-4 with TRBJ1-5, with D possibly TRBD1 on 5 matching bases. This sequence originates from a child aged 2 to 10 with inherited bone marrow failure, due to receive a stem cell transplant. This sample comprised PBMCs, obtained before TCRalphabeta/CD19-depleted stem cell transplant. CDR3 residues: CASSFGRETDQPQHF. As DNA, the CDR3 is TGTGCCAGCAGTTTTGGCAGGGAAACGGATCAGCCCCAGCATTTT.